These 9 T cell receptor beta chains came from one sample sequenced in a study of identical twins. Using its own MiXCR run on the 5' RACE reads, TCRdb lists one record per CDR3 protein. The data hold about 260,000 distinct CDR3 sequences, with 7% observed a single time. This same sample was also taken into another study, of yellow fever vaccine responses in identical twins.

The sample comprised memory (CD45RO+) T cells sorted from blood. These receptors originate from a woman aged 18-29 years in good health.

The chain links TRBV2 to TRBJ2-2; D is ambiguous. Looked up from germline, CDR1 is SNHLY and CDR2 is FYNNEI. Trimming pared 9 bases from V and 1 base from J, leaving 9 bases between. CDR3 size: 13 residues. CDR3 bases: TGTGCCAGGGCTGGGGTGAACACCGGGGAGCTGTTTTTT. Its translation: CARAGVNTGELFF. The entire variable domain, with the rest obtained from reference TRBV2 and TRBJ2-2, is as follows: EPEVTQTPSHQVTQMGQEVILRCVPISNHLYFYWYRQILGQKVEFLVSFYNNEISEKSEIFDDQFSVERPDGSNFTLKIRSTKLEDSAMYFCARAGVNTGELFFGEGSRLTVL.

This clonotype was counted a few times. This rearrangement joins TRBV19 to TRBJ2-1; D ambiguous. CDR3 size: 14 residues. V was cut by 5 bases and J by 4 bases, with 12 bases left in between. Per the germline V gene, CDR1 is LNHDA and CDR2 is SQIVND (reference sequence). The CDR3 DNA is TGTGCCAGTAGTCCATGGCGAGAGTACAATGAGCAGTTCTTC. Amino acids: CASSPWREYNEQFF.

This clonotype was recorded many times. The chain recombines TRBV5-1 with TRBJ1-5; maybe TRBD1 (6 bases). From germline, CDR1 is SGHRS and CDR2 YFSETQ. V was clipped by 4 bases and J by 0 bases, with 11 bases between them. CDR3 length: 15 amino acids. The CDR3 DNA is TGCGCCAGCAGCCCAGGACAGAATAGCAATCAGCCCCAGCATTTT. The encoded protein is CASSPGQNSNQPQHF.

This clonotype was detected many times. The V gene is TRBV5-1, the J gene TRBJ2-4, with 8 bases lining up with TRBD1. This CDR3 spans 14 amino acids. With V trimmed by 0 bases and J by 6 bases, 2 bases remained unmatched. Germline V gene data show CDR1 as SGHRS and CDR2 as YFSETQ. The CDR3 DNA sequence: TGCGCCAGCAGCTTGGGGGACAGGTTAAACATTCAGTACTTC. As protein: CASSLGDRLNIQYF.

In this sample, this clonotype turned up a few times. The rearrangement uses TRBV9 and TRBJ2-1; 14 bases map to TRBD2. The V gene's germline CDR1 is SGDLS and CDR2 YYNGEE. V shed 0 bases and J 12 bases; nucleotides not matched to a gene: 14. The CDR3 is 18 residues long. The DNA of the CDR3 is TGTGCCAGCAGCGTAGATAGTAGGGGGACTAGCGGGAGCCGAGTGCAGTTCTTC. Its protein product is CASSVDSRGTSGSRVQFF.

This clonotype appeared a few times. The chain uses TRBV29-1 and TRBJ2-2; D uncertain. V gave up 4 bases and J gave up 3 bases, with 6 bases separating them. The CDR3 is 12 residues long. Germline CDR1 SQVTM, CDR2 ANQGSEA. This CDR3 is CSVGQYTGELFF. DNA of the CDR3: TGCAGCGTTGGCCAGTACACCGGGGAGCTGTTTTTT.

The chain combines TRBV28 with TRBJ2-4, with a possible D match to TRBD2 (5 bases). The CDR3 has 12 residues. Trimming took 3 bases from V and 9 from J, leaving 9 bases between them. Germline CDR1 reads MDHEN; CDR2 reads SYDVKM. DNA for the CDR3: TGTGCCAGCAGTTTCTCGGGGAGCATTCAGTACTTC. It specifies CASSFSGSIQYF.

This clonotype has only a few counts. This sequence joins TRBV7-4 and TRBJ2-1; TRBD2 matches 10 bases. Unmatched junction bases numbered 13, after V lost 2 bases and J lost 3 bases. CDR3 length: 19 amino acids. Per the germline V gene, CDR1 is SGHVT and CDR2 is SQSDAQ. In nucleotides, the CDR3 is TGTGCCAGCAGCTTATTATTCGCACCAACTAGCGGGGTCTACAATGAGCAGTTCTTC. It codes for CASSLLFAPTSGVYNEQFF. The whole variable domain, filled in from reference TRBV7-4 and TRBJ2-1, reads GAGVSQSPRYKVAKRGRDVALRCDSISGHVTLYWYRQTLGQGSEVLTYSQSDAQRDKSGRPSGRFSAERPERSVSTLKIQRTEQGDSAVYLCASSLLFAPTSGVYNEQFFGPGTRLTVL.

DNA of the CDR3: TGTGCCAGCAGCCAAGGAACTGCTTTTGGCTACACCTTC. Residues: CASSQGTAFGYTF. This chain joins TRBV14 and TRBJ1-2; D remains unclear. Germline values: CDR1 SGHDN, CDR2 FVKESK. This CDR3 is 13 amino acids long. Trimming stripped 1 base from V and 7 bases from J, with 10 bases between.